The following is a T cell receptor beta chain sequence with its context. Original data processing: From reference gene primer amplification, estimates of nucleated cell counts were derived. Profiling relied on immunoSEQ multiplex PCR, and the TCRdb table lists in-frame clones only, not all of them. The V and J calls and clone size come from that table; D and trimming were worked out from the DNA. Altogether 300,000 to 450,000 clones are present, around 90% being singletons, with the ten largest covering under 5%. The germline V gene has CDR1 SGDLS and CDR2 YYNGEE. This CDR3 region has 13 residues. After removal of 8 bases from V and 7 bases from J, the junction contained 4 bases not matched to a gene. This record comes from a study of blood T cell repertoires in COVID-19. Overall study: The United States, Italy and Spain supplied acute and convalescent COVID-19 samples.

Sequencing was carried out using peripheral blood. The chain carries TRBV9 and TRBJ2-1, with TRBD2 matching over 12 bases. This sequence originates from a woman aged 55 to 70 with COVID-19, enrolled during active disease. DNA of the CDR3: TGTGCCAGTTCGACTAGCGGGGGTAATGAGCAGTTCTTC. Translated, it gives CASSTSGGNEQFF.